The 19 T cell receptor beta chains given below trace back to one sample, sequenced in a study of blood T cell repertoires in COVID-19. Sequencing was performed with immunoSEQ multiplex PCR; in TCRdb, only in-frame clones are kept and a portion is missing. The sample holds about 130,000 clones, about four fifths seen once. Sequences were obtained from peripheral blood. The origin of the receptors is a man between 25 and 39 years old with COVID-19, enrolled during active disease.

The V call is TRBV19, the J call TRBJ2-3, with 8 bases fitting TRBD1. Trimming took 10 bases from V and 1 from J; bases not matched to a gene: 7. Germline V lookup: CDR1 LNHDA, CDR2 SQIVND (reference sequence). CDR3 length equals 14 residues. This chain's CDR3 is CATGSDRGTDTQYF. The DNA for the CDR3 is TGTGCCACCGGGTCGGACAGGGGCACAGATACGCAGTATTTT.

The chain couples TRBV10-2 to TRBJ2-6; possibly TRBD1 for D (5 bases). Trimming cost V 5 bases and J 0 bases, with 11 bases left between them. This CDR3 contains 16 residues. The germline gives CDR1 WSHSY, CDR2 SAAADI. The CDR3 bases are TGCGCCAGCAGTCAGACAGAAAGCTCTGGGGCCAACGTCCTGACTTTC. Protein sequence: CASSQTESSGANVLTF.

This clone has more than one count but fewer than ten. The gene calls are TRBV10-1 and TRBJ1-5, with a tentative D call TRBD1 (5 bases). The CDR3 totals 19 residues. In germline, CDR1 is WNHNN, CDR2 SYGVQD (reference sequence). V was pared by 6 bases and J by 1 base, with 25 bases between. The CDR3 here is CASSSTKGARLESNQPQHF. Written as DNA, the CDR3 is TGCGCCAGCAGCTCAACTAAAGGGGCTCGTTTGGAGAGCAATCAGCCCCAGCATTTT.

The rearrangement joins TRBV5-1 to TRBJ1-1, with TRBD1 as a possible D gene (6 bases). V lost 0 bases and J 5 bases, leaving 11 bases between the germline ends. The CDR3 is made up of 14 amino acids. CDR1 and CDR2 from the germline V gene are SGHRS and YFSETQ. CDR3: CASSLAQGWTEAFF. The CDR3 nucleotides are TGCGCCAGCAGCTTGGCACAGGGTTGGACTGAAGCTTTCTTT. The whole variable domain, filled in from reference TRBV5-1 and TRBJ1-1, reads KAGVTQTPRYLIKTRGQQVTLSCSPISGHRSVSWYQQTPGQGLQFLFEYFSETQRNKGNFPGRFSGRQFSNSRSEMNVSTLELGDSALYLCASSLAQGWTEAFFGQGTRLTVV.

This chain joins TRBV19 and TRBJ1-2, with 7 bases lining up with TRBD1. Germline CDR1 is LNHDA and CDR2 is SQIVND (reference sequence). The V segment lost 5 bases and the J segment 4 bases; nucleotides outside the gene matches: 10. The CDR3 is made up of 15 amino acids. CDR3 region: CASSYRDSRSYGYTF. Written as DNA, the CDR3 is TGTGCCAGTAGTTACCGGGACAGCCGGAGCTATGGCTACACCTTC.

On this clone: An end of the junction does not agree with germline; a read error may underlie this. V is TRBV28 and J is TRBJ2-1; 8 bases fit TRBD2. Germline V lookup: CDR1 MDHEN, CDR2 SYDVKM. The CDR3 length is 16 residues. The CDR3 region has the DNA TGTGCCAGCAGCTTATCGGGGGGGGCCCTCTACAATGAGCAGTTCTTC. Amino acids: CASSLSGGALYNEQFF.

The J gene is TRBJ1-6, the V gene TRBV9; 8 bases align to TRBD1. Germline V gene lookup returns CDR1 SGDLS and CDR2 YYNGEE. The CDR3 totals 18 residues. Trimming at V came to 4 bases and at J to 7 bases, leaving 16 bases not matched to a gene. The CDR3 DNA sequence: TGTGCCAGCAGCCCCTGGACAGGGAATATTATCGGAAATTCACCCCTCCACTTT. As protein: CASSPWTGNIIGNSPLHF.

The CDR3 loop reads CASSLAGGLSEQYF. CDR3 sequence (DNA): TGTGCCAGCAGCTTAGCGGGGGGACTTTCCGAGCAGTACTTC. The V call is TRBV7-9, the J call TRBJ2-7; weak D call: TRBD2 (6 bases). The V end lost 0 bases, the J end lost 6 bases, and 12 bases lay between the germline ends. The germline V gene has CDR1 SEHNR and CDR2 FQNEAQ (reference sequence). The CDR3 contains 14 residues.

This clone appeared a few times. The chain carries TRBV6-6 and TRBJ2-7; 9 positions match TRBD2. With 5 bases clipped from V and 3 bases from J, the junction kept 14 bases outside the gene matches. CDR1 and CDR2 from the germline V gene are MNHNY and SVGAGI (reference sequence). The CDR3 is made up of 17 amino acids. This CDR3 is CASSHTPPGLASYEQYF. The CDR3 region has the DNA TGTGCCAGCAGTCACACCCCCCCGGGACTAGCCAGCTACGAGCAGTACTTC.

The chain recombines TRBV24-1 with TRBJ1-6; D ambiguous. Trimming stripped 7 bases from V and 2 bases from J, with 11 bases between. CDR3 size: 15 residues. The germline CDR1 and CDR2 sequences are KGHDR and SFDVKD. The CDR3, as DNA: TGTGCCACCAGGTCCGAGCGCCCCTATAATTCACCCCTCCACTTT. This translates into CATRSERPYNSPLHF.

The rearrangement joins TRBV4-3 to TRBJ1-1, with 7 positions matching TRBD1. The germline V gene encodes CDR1 LGHNA and CDR2 YSLEER. This CDR3 comprises 15 residues. V dropped 0 bases and J dropped 5; count of bases not matched to a gene: 6. The CDR3 region has the DNA TGCGCCAGCAGCCAAGAGCATCAGGGGGAAACTGAAGCTTTCTTT. It is translated as CASSQEHQGETEAFF.

This sequence joins TRBV7-9 and TRBJ1-2; 10 bases are a match to TRBD1. Germline loops: CDR1 SEHNR, CDR2 FQNEAQ (reference sequence). With 3 bases clipped from V and 5 bases from J, the junction kept 3 bases outside the gene matches. CDR3 length equals 14 residues. CDR3 in amino acids: CASSLTGGGYGYTF. In DNA, the CDR3 is TGTGCCAGCAGCTTGACAGGGGGCGGTTATGGCTACACCTTC.

The chain links TRBV7-8 to TRBJ1-4, with unresolved D. The germline V and J ends were trimmed by 0 bases and 8 bases, with 7 bases remaining between them. Germline-derived CDR1 and CDR2 are SGHVS and FQNEAQ. The CDR3 runs 13 residues. The CDR3 loop is CASSLAGAEKLFF. The CDR3 nucleotides are TGTGCCAGCAGCTTAGCTGGAGCGGAAAAACTGTTTTTT.

The chain recombines TRBV5-1 with TRBJ1-4; 8 bases align to TRBD1. V dropped 5 bases and J dropped 5; count of bases not matched to a gene: 5. Germline CDR1 is SGHRS and CDR2 is YFSETQ. The CDR3 loop spans 14 amino acids. The CDR3 DNA is TGCGCCAGCAGATCGGGACAGGCGAATGAAAAACTGTTTTTT. It encodes CASRSGQANEKLFF.

The V and J genes are TRBV18 and TRBJ1-6; possibly TRBD1 for D (5 bases). Trimming left V 0 bases short and J 10 bases short, with 13 bases between. The CDR3 length is 15 residues. CDR1 KGHSH and CDR2 LQKENI come from the germline V gene. CDR3 sequence reads: CASSPPPGLESPLHF. Written as DNA, the CDR3 is TGTGCCAGCTCACCACCCCCAGGGCTCGAATCACCCCTCCACTTT.

The CDR3 protein is CASSRLGGPLTEAFF. Here the CDR3 DNA reads TGTGCCAGTAGTAGACTAGGGGGCCCTTTAACTGAAGCTTTCTTT. V usage is TRBV19 and J usage is TRBJ1-1; 7 bases are shared with TRBD1. This CDR3 has 15 amino acids. After removal of 4 bases from V and 5 bases from J, the junction contained 10 bases not matched to a gene. Germline assignment: CDR1 LNHDA and CDR2 SQIVND (reference sequence).

The CDR3 DNA follows: TGTGCCAGCAGCTTAGGCCCCAGCCAAGGGGGAACGGGGAATGAAGCTTTCTTT. Protein sequence: CASSLGPSQGGTGNEAFF. V gene TRBV7-7 combines with J gene TRBJ1-1, with D maybe TRBD1 (6 bases). The CDR3 contains 18 residues. Per the germline V gene, CDR1 is SSHAT and CDR2 is FNYEAQ (reference sequence). V lost 1 base, J lost 7 bases, and 25 bases lay in between.

There are a few counts of this clone. This sequence joins TRBV7-2 and TRBJ2-3; 7 nucleotides align to TRBD2. Germline CDR1 is SGHTA and CDR2 is FQGNSA. After removal of 3 bases from V and 1 base from J, the junction contained 7 bases not matched to a gene. The CDR3 is 16 amino acids. CDR3 nucleotide sequence: TGTGCCAGCAGCTTGGGTACTAGCGTGGGCACAGATACGCAGTATTTT. It is translated as CASSLGTSVGTDTQYF. The entire variable domain, with the rest obtained from reference TRBV7-2 and TRBJ2-3, is as follows: GAGVSQSPSNKVTEKGKDVELRCDPISGHTALYWYRQSLGQGLEFLIYFQGNSAPDKSGLPSDRFSAERTGGSVSTLTIQRTQQEDSAVYLCASSLGTSVGTDTQYFGPGTRLTVL.

The rearrangement uses TRBV6-1 and TRBJ1-5; the D gene is possibly TRBD1 (5 bases). The CDR3 sequence is 15 residues long. Trimming took off 0 bases at V and 1 base at J, with 7 bases between the two ends. Germline loops: CDR1 MNHNS, CDR2 SASEGT. The chain's CDR3 is CASSEAPGSNQPQHF. The CDR3 nucleotides read TGTGCCAGCAGTGAAGCCCCAGGGAGCAATCAGCCCCAGCATTTT.